Given below is one TCR beta chain in context. The CDR3 has 12 amino acids. V was shortened by 4 bases and J by 4 bases, with 5 bases between the two germline ends. The germline gives CDR1 SGHVS, CDR2 FQNEAQ. These data are taken from a study of T cell changes during pregnancy in multiple sclerosis. Using immunoSEQ multiplex PCR, the repertoire was profiled, and TCRdb retains in-frame clones only, with some absent. Of more than 35,000 clones in the sample, roughly 93% were seen once. J is TRBJ1-5 and V is TRBV7-8; D is unclear. The sample was CD4+ T cells from peripheral blood mononuclear cells, taken in the second trimester of pregnancy. This receptor was taken from a female donor with multiple sclerosis, enrolled in a pregnancy study. DNA of the CDR3: TGTGCCAGCAGCTCGGGAAATCAGCCCCAGCATTTT. It encodes CASSSGNQPQHF.